A single sample is the source of the 24 T cell receptor beta chains below, sequenced in a study of cytomegalovirus exposure and HLA in healthy donors. A multiplex PCR was run with 60 Vbeta primers and 13 Jbeta primers. This table comes from immunoSEQ multiplex PCR, and its TCRdb copy is limited to in-frame clones, with some not included. The data contain about 130,000 clones, 70% to 80% of them singletons. The sample comprised PBMCs. These receptors came from a young man in good health and CMV-seronegative.

This clone was observed a few times. This chain connects TRBV6-1 to TRBJ2-7; maybe TRBD2 (6 bases). Trimming cost V 2 bases and J 2 bases, with 13 bases left between them. Germline V gene lookup returns CDR1 MNHNS and CDR2 SASEGT. The CDR3 totals 15 residues. The CDR3: CASSEWDFGAYEQYF. Here the CDR3 DNA reads TGTGCCAGCAGTGAATGGGACTTCGGGGCCTACGAGCAGTACTTC.

Note on this clone: At one of its ends the junction is not consistent with the germline gene, which may arise from a read error. The sample contains more than one DNA sequence encoding this CDR3. The chain combines TRBV30 with TRBJ1-2; 7 nucleotides line up with TRBD1. From germline, CDR1 is GTSNPN and CDR2 SVGIG (reference sequence). CDR3 size: 12 residues. The CDR3 DNA reads TGTGCCTGGAGTGGGCAGGGGGATGGCTACACTTTC. It specifies CAWSGQGDGYTF.

This clone was found a few times. This chain joins TRBV4-1 and TRBJ2-2; the D gene is possibly TRBD1 (6 bases). The CDR3 is 13 residues long. V was clipped by 5 bases and J by 4 bases, with 8 bases between them. Per the germline V gene, CDR1 is MGHRA and CDR2 is YSYEKL. CDR3 nucleotides: TGCGCCAGCAGCGGACAGCTCACCGGGGAGCTGTTTTTT. It specifies CASSGQLTGELFF.

This clone was observed a few times. This sequence joins TRBV4-1 and TRBJ1-1; the match to TRBD1 covers 7 bases. V trimming: 3 bases; J trimming: 6 bases; junction bases outside the gene matches: 13. Germline V gives CDR1 MGHRA, CDR2 YSYEKL. The CDR3 is 16 amino acids. CDR3 in DNA: TGCGCCAGCAGCCATAGACAGGGAGGTCTAAGTCCTGAAGCTTTCTTT. Encoded protein: CASSHRQGGLSPEAFF.

The chain joins TRBV7-9 to TRBJ1-5, with D maybe TRBD1 (6 bases). CDR3 length: 15 residues. V was pared by 3 bases and J by 2 bases, with 11 bases between. Per germline, CDR1 SEHNR and CDR2 FQNEAQ (reference sequence). CDR3 nucleotides: TGTGCCAGCAGCTTTGGGACATCCCGCAATCAGCCCCAGCATTTT. Translation: CASSFGTSRNQPQHF.

The gene calls are TRBV18 and TRBJ1-4; 8 nucleotides line up with TRBD1. This CDR3 comprises 18 residues. Looked up from germline, CDR1 is KGHSH and CDR2 is LQKENI. V dropped 2 bases and J dropped 8; count of bases not matched to a gene: 16. The CDR3 DNA is TGTGCCAGCTCACCATTTCGGCAGGGGGCGTCCGGTCGGGAAAAACTGTTTTTT. Protein: CASSPFRQGASGREKLFF. Full variable domain (outside the CDR3, taken from reference TRBV18 and TRBJ1-4): NAGVMQNPRHLVRRRGQEARLRCSPMKGHSHVYWYRQLPEEGLKFMVYLQKENIIDESGMPKERFSAEFPKEGPSILRIQQVVRGDSAAYFCASSPFRQGASGREKLFFGSGTQLSVL.

In DNA, the CDR3 is TGTGCCAGCAGCTTAGGGGTTAGCGGGGGAGCAGATACGCAGTATTTT. Its protein product is CASSLGVSGGADTQYF. The gene calls are TRBV11-3 and TRBJ2-3; 9 bases fit TRBD2. The CDR3 has 16 residues. Germline V gene sequence: CDR1 SGHNT, CDR2 YENEEA. The junction had 6 bases not matched to a gene; V was cut back by 1 base and J by 4 bases.

This chain connects TRBV29-1 to TRBJ2-7; TRBD2 matches at 9 bases. Germline V CDR1 and CDR2: SQVTM, ANQGSEA. This CDR3 spans 15 amino acids. With V trimmed by 5 bases and J by 4 bases, 12 bases remained unmatched. Here the CDR3 DNA reads TGCAGCGTTCGCTCGAGGGTAGCGGGAGAGTACGAGCAGTACTTC. Protein product: CSVRSRVAGEYEQYF.

The chain employs TRBV6-1 and TRBJ1-5, with 7 bases lining up with TRBD1. The V and J ends lost 4 bases and 2 bases, in that order; junction bases with no gene match: 5. CDR1 and CDR2 (germline): MNHNS, SASEGT. This CDR3 is built from 15 residues. The CDR3 DNA reads TGTGCCAGCAGTGTTACAGGGGCGGGCAATCAGCCCCAGCATTTT. Protein: CASSVTGAGNQPQHF.

The chain couples TRBV7-2 to TRBJ2-7; 9 bases are a match to TRBD2. This CDR3 has 15 amino acids. V was clipped by 5 bases and J by 2 bases; unmatched bases: 7. Looked up from germline, CDR1 is SGHTA and CDR2 is FQGNSA. CDR3 sequence: CASSPPGLAPYEQYF. In DNA form, the CDR3 reads TGTGCCAGCAGCCCCCCGGGACTAGCCCCCTACGAGCAGTACTTC. The full variable domain, rest sourced from reference TRBV7-2 and TRBJ2-7, is GAGVSQSPSNKVTEKGKDVELRCDPISGHTALYWYRQSLGQGLEFLIYFQGNSAPDKSGLPSDRFSAERTGGSVSTLTIQRTQQEDSAVYLCASSPPGLAPYEQYFGPGTRLTVT.

This chain connects TRBV5-1 to TRBJ1-1; 8 nucleotides align to TRBD1. CDR1 is SGHRS, CDR2 YFSETQ, per germline. This CDR3 spans 15 amino acids. After removal of 2 bases from V and 1 base from J, the junction contained 4 bases not matched to a gene. The CDR3 DNA sequence: TGCGCCAGCAGCTTCCGGACAGGGTCGAACACTGAAGCTTTCTTT. Residues: CASSFRTGSNTEAFF.

This chain uses TRBV18 with TRBJ1-2; tentatively, D is TRBD1 (6 bases). CDR1 and CDR2 (germline): KGHSH, LQKENI. Trimming took 4 bases from V and 2 from J, leaving 17 bases between them. The CDR3 covers 16 residues. The CDR3 sequence: CASSQRTADLNYGYTF. In nucleotides, the CDR3 is TGTGCCAGCTCACAACGGACAGCCGATTTAAACTATGGCTACACCTTC.

The CDR3 spells CASSLTGQPHQETQYF. CDR3 coding DNA: TGTGCCAGCAGCCTGACTGGCCAGCCTCACCAAGAGACCCAGTACTTC. The chain combines TRBV7-9 with TRBJ2-5; D gene uncertain. Germline CDR1 SEHNR, CDR2 FQNEAQ (reference sequence). The CDR3 runs to 16 residues. Trimming shortened V by 5 bases and J by 0 bases, and 16 bases separated the two germline ends.

V usage is TRBV6-1 and J usage is TRBJ1-2, with TRBD1 as a possible D gene (5 bases). Per germline, CDR1 MNHNS and CDR2 SASEGT. The V end lost 6 bases, the J end lost 3 bases, and 17 bases lay between the germline ends. The CDR3 extends over 15 amino acids. This chain's CDR3 is CASRGGGANDYGYTF. The CDR3 DNA reads TGTGCCAGCAGGGGGGGTGGTGCCAATGACTATGGCTACACCTTC.

The genes are TRBV4-2 and TRBJ1-2; 7 bases fit TRBD1. V shed 1 base, J shed 3 bases, and the junction held 8 bases outside the gene matches. CDR3 length: 16 amino acids. The germline V gene has CDR1 LGHNA and CDR2 YNFKEQ. In nucleotides, the CDR3 is TGTGCCAGCAGCCAAGTGGGGCAGGGGGGTGACTATGGCTACACCTTC. The encoded protein is CASSQVGQGGDYGYTF.

The J gene is TRBJ2-1, the V gene TRBV7-2, with a tentative D call TRBD2 (5 bases). CDR3 size: 15 residues. Trimming removed 4 bases at V and 8 bases at J, with 18 bases between. CDR1 is SGHTA and CDR2 is FQGNSA in the germline V gene. The CDR3 DNA reads TGTGCCAGCAGCTATAATTTGTACAGCGGCGATGAGCAGTTCTTC. It translates to CASSYNLYSGDEQFF.

V is TRBV6-6 and J is TRBJ1-4, with 7 bases that match TRBD1. There are 14 residues in the CDR3. Germline CDR1 reads MNHNY; CDR2 reads SVGAGI (reference sequence). Germline trimming cut 6 bases from V and 5 bases from J; bases unmatched to any gene: 6. The CDR3 here is CASSDDRANEKLFF. The CDR3 DNA reads TGTGCCAGCAGCGACGACAGGGCGAATGAAAAACTGTTTTTT.

V and J are TRBV6-5 and TRBJ2-6, with D perhaps TRBD2 (5 bases). The CDR3 length is 15 residues. Germline lookup yields CDR1 MNHEY and CDR2 SVGAGI. Trimming shortened V by 10 bases and J by 2 bases, and 15 bases separated the two germline ends. The CDR3 is CATCRGTTGANVLTF. The CDR3, as DNA: TGTGCCACGTGCCGGGGAACAACTGGGGCCAACGTCCTGACTTTC.

The CDR3 DNA reads TGCAGCGTTTACAGGGCCGATGGCTACACCTTC. Translating it yields CSVYRADGYTF. The chain uses TRBV29-1 and TRBJ1-2, with a possible D match to TRBD1 (6 bases). Germline V lookup: CDR1 SQVTM, CDR2 ANQGSEA. V gave up 5 bases and J gave up 6 bases, with 10 bases separating them. CDR3 length: 11 amino acids.

The V gene is TRBV7-8, the J gene TRBJ1-5; D gene unclear. Per germline, CDR1 SGHVS and CDR2 FQNEAQ. The CDR3 runs 11 residues. Trimming took off 6 bases at V and 4 bases at J, with 4 bases between the two ends. The CDR3 loop reads CASRQNQPQHF. In DNA form, the CDR3 reads TGTGCCAGCAGACAGAATCAGCCCCAGCATTTT.

The rearrangement uses TRBV27 and TRBJ1-1; D possibly corresponds to TRBD1 (5 bases). Trimming took 7 bases from V and 4 from J, leaving 19 bases between them. CDR1 and CDR2 (germline): MNHEY, SMNVEV (reference sequence). The CDR3 sequence is 15 residues long. CDR3 sequence (DNA): TGTGCCAGCAAACCGAACCCCTTCCAGGGCACTGAAGCTTTCTTT. Its protein is CASKPNPFQGTEAFF.

The V gene is TRBV7-8, the J gene TRBJ1-1; possibly TRBD1 for D (5 bases). V dropped 4 bases and J dropped 0 bases, with 15 bases sitting between them. CDR3 length equals 16 residues. Per the germline V gene, CDR1 is SGHVS and CDR2 is FQNEAQ. CDR3 in amino acids: CASSSRGGSMNTEAFF. CDR3 nucleotide sequence: TGTGCCAGCAGCTCCCGGGGGGGATCCATGAACACTGAAGCTTTCTTT. The full variable domain, with the rest looked up from reference TRBV7-8 and TRBJ1-1, is GAGVSQSPRYKVAKRGQDVALRCDPISGHVSLFWYQQALGQGPEFLTYFQNEAQLDKSGLPSDRFFAERPEGSVSTLKIQRTQQEDSAVYLCASSSRGGSMNTEAFFGQGTRLTVV.

DNA for the CDR3: TGTGCCAGCAGTGGTGGCGGCCAATATGGCTACACCTTC. Residues: CASSGGGQYGYTF. V gene TRBV6-4 combines with J gene TRBJ1-2; D is undetermined. CDR1 is MRHNA and CDR2 is SNTAGT in the germline V gene. The CDR3 has 13 amino acids. Trimming left V 4 bases short and J 5 bases short, with 11 bases between.

V usage is TRBV10-3 and J usage is TRBJ1-2; 9 nucleotides agree with TRBD1. The CDR3 spans 13 residues. Trimming at V came to 7 bases and at J to 5 bases, leaving 5 bases not matched to a gene. Germline CDR1 and CDR2: ENHRY and SYGVKD. The CDR3 nucleotides read TGTGCCATCATGCGGACAGGGGATTATGGCTACACCTTC. It yields the protein CAIMRTGDYGYTF.